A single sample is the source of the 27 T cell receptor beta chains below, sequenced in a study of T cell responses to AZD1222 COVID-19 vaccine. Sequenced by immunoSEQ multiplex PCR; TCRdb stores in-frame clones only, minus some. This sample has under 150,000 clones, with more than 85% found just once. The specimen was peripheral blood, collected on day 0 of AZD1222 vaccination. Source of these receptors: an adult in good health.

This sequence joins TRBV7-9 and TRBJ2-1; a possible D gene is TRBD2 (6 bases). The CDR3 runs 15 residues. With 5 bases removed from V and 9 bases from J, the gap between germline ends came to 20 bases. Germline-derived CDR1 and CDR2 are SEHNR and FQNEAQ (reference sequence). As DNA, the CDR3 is TGTGCCAGCAGCCCAGTGGTCGGGACTCCGTCTGAGCAGTTCTTC. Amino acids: CASSPVVGTPSEQFF.

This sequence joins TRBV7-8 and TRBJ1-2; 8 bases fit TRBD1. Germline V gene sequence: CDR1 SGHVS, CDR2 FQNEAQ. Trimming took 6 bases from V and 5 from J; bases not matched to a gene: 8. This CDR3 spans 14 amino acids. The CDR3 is CASSHRGGLYGYTF. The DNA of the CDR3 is TGTGCCAGCAGTCACAGGGGGGGACTGTATGGCTACACCTTC.

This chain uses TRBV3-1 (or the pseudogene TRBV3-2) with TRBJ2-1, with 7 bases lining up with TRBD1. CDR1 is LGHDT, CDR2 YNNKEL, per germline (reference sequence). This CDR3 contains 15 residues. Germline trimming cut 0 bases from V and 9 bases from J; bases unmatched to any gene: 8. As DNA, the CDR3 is TGTGCCAGCAGCCAAGATCAGGTGACAGGGATTGAGCAGTTCTTC. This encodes CASSQDQVTGIEQFF.

The DNA for the CDR3 is TGTGCCAGCAGCATTACTCCGGACGGGGAGCTGTTTTTT. This codes for CASSITPDGELFF. The rearrangement joins TRBV11-2 to TRBJ2-2, with D unclear. V was pared by 5 bases and J by 7 bases, with 11 bases between. The CDR3 runs 13 residues. CDR1 is SGHAT and CDR2 is FQNNGV in the germline V gene.

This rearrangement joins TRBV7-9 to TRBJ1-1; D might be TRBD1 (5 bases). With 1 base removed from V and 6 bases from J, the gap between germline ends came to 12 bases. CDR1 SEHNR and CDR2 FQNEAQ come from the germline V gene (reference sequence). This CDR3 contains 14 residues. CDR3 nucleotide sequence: TGTGCCAGCAGCTTAGTGTGGAGGGGAGCTGAAGCTTTCTTT. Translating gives CASSLVWRGAEAFF.

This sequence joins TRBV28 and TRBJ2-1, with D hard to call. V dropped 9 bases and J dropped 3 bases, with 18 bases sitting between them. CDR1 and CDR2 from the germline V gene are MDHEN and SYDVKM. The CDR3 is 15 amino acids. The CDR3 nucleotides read TGTGCCAGTTTATTAAATTCAGAATTCTACAATGAGCAGTTCTTC. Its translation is CASLLNSEFYNEQFF.

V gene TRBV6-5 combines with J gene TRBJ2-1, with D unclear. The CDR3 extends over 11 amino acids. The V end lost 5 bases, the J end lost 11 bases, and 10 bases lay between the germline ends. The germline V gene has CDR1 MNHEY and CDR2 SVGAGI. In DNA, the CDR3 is TGTGCCAGCAGTCTCGGCCCTCAGCAGTTCTTC. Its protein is CASSLGPQQFF.

Here the CDR3 reads CASTRQGLYGYTF. CDR3 nucleotide sequence: TGTGCCAGCACGCGACAGGGGTTATATGGCTACACCTTC. The chain is built from TRBV7-9 and TRBJ1-2, with 8 bases that match TRBD1. This CDR3 contains 13 residues. Trimming took 7 bases from V and 5 from J; bases not matched to a gene: 6. Germline V gene sequence: CDR1 SEHNR, CDR2 FQNEAQ (reference sequence).

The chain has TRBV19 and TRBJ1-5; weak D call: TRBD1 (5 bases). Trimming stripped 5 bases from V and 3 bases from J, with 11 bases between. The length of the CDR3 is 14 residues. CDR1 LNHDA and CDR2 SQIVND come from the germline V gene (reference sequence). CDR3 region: CASSVRDYNQPQHF. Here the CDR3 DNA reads TGTGCCAGTAGTGTCCGGGACTACAATCAGCCCCAGCATTTT.

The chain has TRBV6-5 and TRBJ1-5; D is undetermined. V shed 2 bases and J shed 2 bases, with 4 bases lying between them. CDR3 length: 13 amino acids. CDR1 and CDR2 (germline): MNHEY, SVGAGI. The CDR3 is CASSYGGNQPQHF. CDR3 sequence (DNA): TGTGCCAGCAGTTACGGAGGCAATCAGCCCCAGCATTTT.

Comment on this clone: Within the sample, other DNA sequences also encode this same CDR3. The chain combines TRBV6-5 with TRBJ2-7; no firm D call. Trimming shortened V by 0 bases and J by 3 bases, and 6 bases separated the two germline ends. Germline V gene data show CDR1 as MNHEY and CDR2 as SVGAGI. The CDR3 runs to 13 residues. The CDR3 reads CASSYSASYEQYF. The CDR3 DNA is TGTGCCAGCAGTTACTCAGCGAGCTACGAGCAGTACTTC.

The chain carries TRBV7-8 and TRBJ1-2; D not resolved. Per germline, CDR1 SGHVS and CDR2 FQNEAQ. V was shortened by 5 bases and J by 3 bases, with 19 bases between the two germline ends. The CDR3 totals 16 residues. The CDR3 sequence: CASSPGVSGNDYGYTF. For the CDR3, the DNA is TGTGCCAGCAGCCCGGGAGTGTCGGGGAACGACTATGGCTACACCTTC.

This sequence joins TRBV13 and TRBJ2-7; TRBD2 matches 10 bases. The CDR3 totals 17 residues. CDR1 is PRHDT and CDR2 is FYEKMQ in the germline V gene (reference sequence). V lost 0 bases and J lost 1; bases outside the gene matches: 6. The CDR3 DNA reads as TGTGCCAGCAGCTTAGGGCTAGCGGGAGCCCATTCCTACGAGCAGTACTTC. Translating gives CASSLGLAGAHSYEQYF.

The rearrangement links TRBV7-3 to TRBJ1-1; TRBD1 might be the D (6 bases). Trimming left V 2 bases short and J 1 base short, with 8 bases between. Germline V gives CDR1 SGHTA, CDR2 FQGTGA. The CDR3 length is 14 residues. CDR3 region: CASSLGGANTEAFF. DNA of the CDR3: TGTGCCAGCAGCTTAGGGGGCGCGAACACTGAAGCTTTCTTT.

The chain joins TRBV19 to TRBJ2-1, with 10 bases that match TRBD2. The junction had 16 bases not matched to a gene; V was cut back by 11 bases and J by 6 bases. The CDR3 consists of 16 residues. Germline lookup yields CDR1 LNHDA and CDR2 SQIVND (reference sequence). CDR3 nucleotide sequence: TGTGCCTCCAGCACCCCCGGGCTAGCGGGAGTCAATGAGCAGTTCTTC. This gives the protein CASSTPGLAGVNEQFF.

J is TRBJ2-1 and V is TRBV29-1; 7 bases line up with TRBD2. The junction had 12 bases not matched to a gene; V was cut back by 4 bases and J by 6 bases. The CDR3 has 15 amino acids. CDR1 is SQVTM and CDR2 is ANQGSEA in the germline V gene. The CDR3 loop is CSVGGGVAGLNEQFF. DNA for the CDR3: TGCAGCGTTGGTGGGGGGGTGGCTGGACTCAATGAGCAGTTCTTC.

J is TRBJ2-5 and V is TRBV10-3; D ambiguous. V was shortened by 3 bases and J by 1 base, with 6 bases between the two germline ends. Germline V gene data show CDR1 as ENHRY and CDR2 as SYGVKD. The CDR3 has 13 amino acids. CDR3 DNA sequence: TGTGCCATCAGTGATGGCCTCCAAGAGACCCAGTACTTC. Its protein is CAISDGLQETQYF.

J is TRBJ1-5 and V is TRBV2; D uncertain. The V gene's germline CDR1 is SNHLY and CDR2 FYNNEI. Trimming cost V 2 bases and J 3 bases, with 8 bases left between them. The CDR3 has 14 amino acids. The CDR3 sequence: CASSERAYNQPQHF. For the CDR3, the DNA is TGTGCCAGCAGTGAACGGGCGTACAATCAGCCCCAGCATTTT.

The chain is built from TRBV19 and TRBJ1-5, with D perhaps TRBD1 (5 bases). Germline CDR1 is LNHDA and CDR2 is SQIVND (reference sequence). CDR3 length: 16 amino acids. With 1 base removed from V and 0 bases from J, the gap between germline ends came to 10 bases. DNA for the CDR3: TGTGCCAGTAGTATAGCACAGGTCTATAGCAATCAGCCCCAGCATTTT. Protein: CASSIAQVYSNQPQHF. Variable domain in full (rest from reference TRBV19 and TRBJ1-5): DGGITQSPKYLFRKEGQNVTLSCEQNLNHDAMYWYRQDPGQGLRLIYYSQIVNDFQKGDIAEGYSVSREKKESFPLTVTSAQKNPTAFYLCASSIAQVYSNQPQHFGDGTRLSIL.

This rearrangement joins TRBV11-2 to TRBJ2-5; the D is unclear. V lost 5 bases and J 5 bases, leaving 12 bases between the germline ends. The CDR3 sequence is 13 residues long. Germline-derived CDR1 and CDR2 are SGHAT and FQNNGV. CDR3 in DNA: TGTGCCAGCAGCCCCGAATTTGGGGAGACCCAGTACTTC. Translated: CASSPEFGETQYF. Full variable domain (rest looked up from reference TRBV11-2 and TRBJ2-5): EAGVAQSPRYKIIEKRQSVAFWCNPISGHATLYWYQQILGQGPKLLIQFQNNGVVDDSQLPKDRFSAERLKGVDSTLKIQPAKLEDSAVYLCASSPEFGETQYFGPGTRLLVL.

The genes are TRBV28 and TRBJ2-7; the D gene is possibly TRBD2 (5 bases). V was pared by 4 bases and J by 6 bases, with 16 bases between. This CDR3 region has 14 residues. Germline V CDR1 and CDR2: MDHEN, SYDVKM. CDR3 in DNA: TGTGCCAGCAGTTCGAGCCTCCTCCGGGGCGAGCAGTACTTC. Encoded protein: CASSSSLLRGEQYF.

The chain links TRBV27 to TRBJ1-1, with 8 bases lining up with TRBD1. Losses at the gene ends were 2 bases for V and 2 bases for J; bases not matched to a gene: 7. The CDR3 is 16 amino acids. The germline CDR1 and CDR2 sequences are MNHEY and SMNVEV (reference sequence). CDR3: CASSLHRQGPNTEAFF. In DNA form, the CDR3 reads TGTGCCAGCAGTTTACACCGACAGGGGCCCAACACTGAAGCTTTCTTT.

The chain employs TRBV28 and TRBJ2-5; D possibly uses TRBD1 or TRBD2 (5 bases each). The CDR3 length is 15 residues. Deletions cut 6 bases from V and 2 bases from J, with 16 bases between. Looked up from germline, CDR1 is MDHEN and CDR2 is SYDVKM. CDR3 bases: TGTGCCAGCAGACCGGGGTTAGAGGGGCAAGAGACCCAGTACTTC. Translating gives CASRPGLEGQETQYF.

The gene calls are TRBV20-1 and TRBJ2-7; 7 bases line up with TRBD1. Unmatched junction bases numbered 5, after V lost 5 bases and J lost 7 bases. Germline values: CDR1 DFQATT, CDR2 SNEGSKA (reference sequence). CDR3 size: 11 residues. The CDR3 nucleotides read TGCAGTGCTGTGGACAGGCGAGAGCAGTACTTC. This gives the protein CSAVDRREQYF.

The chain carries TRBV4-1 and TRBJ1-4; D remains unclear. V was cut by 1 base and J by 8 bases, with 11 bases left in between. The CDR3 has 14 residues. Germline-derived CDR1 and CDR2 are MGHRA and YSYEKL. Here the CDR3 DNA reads TGCGCCAGCAGCCAAGTGAATACGAAGGAAAAACTGTTTTTT. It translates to CASSQVNTKEKLFF.

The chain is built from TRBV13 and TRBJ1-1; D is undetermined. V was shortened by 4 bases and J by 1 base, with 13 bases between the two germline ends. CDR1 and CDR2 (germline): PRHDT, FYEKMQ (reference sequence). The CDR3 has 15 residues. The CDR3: CASSSPSTRNTEAFF. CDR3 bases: TGTGCCAGCAGCTCCCCATCTACACGGAACACTGAAGCTTTCTTT. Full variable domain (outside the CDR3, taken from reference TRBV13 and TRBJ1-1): AAGVIQSPRHLIKEKRETATLKCYPIPRHDTVYWYQQGPGQDPQFLISFYEKMQSDKGSIPDRFSAQQFSDYHSELNMSSLELGDSALYFCASSSPSTRNTEAFFGQGTRLTVV.

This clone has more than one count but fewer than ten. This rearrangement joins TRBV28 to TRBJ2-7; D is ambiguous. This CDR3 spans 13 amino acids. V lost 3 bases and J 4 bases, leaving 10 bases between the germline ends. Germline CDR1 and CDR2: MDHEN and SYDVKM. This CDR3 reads CASSFLSAYEQYF. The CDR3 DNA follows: TGTGCCAGCAGTTTCTTGTCGGCTTACGAGCAGTACTTC.